Following are 7 T cell receptor beta chains from one sample sequenced in a study of T-cell memory formation after mild COVID-19 (dated by TCRdb to the early 2020s). The protocol used for the library was 5' RACE. The reads were generated on an Illumina NovaSeq 6000. TCRdb trimmed the raw reads at Q25, called clones with MiXCR and kept productive beta chains. Every distinct CDR3 protein forms one entry, paired with its most common genes and DNA. Recorded for this sample are 180,000 or so distinct CDR3 sequences; under 20% of them occurred a single time. The ten largest clones capture approximately 2.1% of the sample. Input material: PBMCs or a T cell subset sorted from them (not recorded which). These receptors all stem from an adult woman who had mild COVID-19 (a few samples of this study predate the infection). The sample titles of this study are shuffled in the database, so cell type and time point are left out; the donor was told from shared clones.

V usage is TRBV4-2 and J usage is TRBJ2-1, with 8 bases matching TRBD2. This CDR3 is built from 15 residues. V dropped 1 base and J dropped 5; count of bases not matched to a gene: 4. Germline CDR1 reads LGHNA; CDR2 reads YNFKEQ. The CDR3: CASSQGTSPDNEQFF. CDR3 nucleotides: TGTGCCAGCAGCCAAGGGACTAGCCCTGACAATGAGCAGTTCTTC.

This chain joins TRBV7-9 and TRBJ2-7; TRBD2 matches 13 bases. The V gene end was trimmed by 1 base and the J gene end by 6 bases; junction bases not matched to a gene: 6. This CDR3 has 16 residues. Germline assignment: CDR1 SEHNR and CDR2 FQNEAQ (reference sequence). The chain's CDR3 is CASSLGTSGSFGEQYF. The CDR3 DNA is TGTGCCAGCAGCTTAGGGACTAGCGGGAGTTTTGGCGAGCAGTACTTC.

The rearrangement joins TRBV20-1 to TRBJ2-7; 7 positions agree with TRBD2. The length of the CDR3 is 13 residues. J gave up 5 bases and V 0 bases, and 4 bases lay outside the gene matches. Germline V gene data show CDR1 as DFQATT and CDR2 as SNEGSKA (reference sequence). The CDR3 here is CSARDAGRDEQYF. Written as DNA, the CDR3 is TGCAGTGCTAGAGATGCAGGGAGGGACGAGCAGTACTTC.

This clonotype was picked up a small number of times. V and J are TRBV20-1 and TRBJ2-5; D is undetermined. Per germline, CDR1 DFQATT and CDR2 SNEGSKA (reference sequence). This CDR3 is 10 amino acids long. V was cut by 8 bases and J by 4 bases, with 8 bases left in between. The CDR3 sequence: CSMDGETQYF. CDR3 DNA: TGCAGTATGGATGGAGAGACCCAGTACTTC.

This chain connects TRBV12-3 or TRBV12-4 to TRBJ2-5; TRBD2 agrees at 10 bases. CDR3 size: 14 residues. Trimming took 7 bases from V and 4 from J; bases not matched to a gene: 6. The CDR3 loop is CASTSLAGRETQYF. CDR3 in DNA: TGTGCCAGCACCTCACTAGCGGGACGAGAGACCCAGTACTTC.

V is TRBV7-2 and J is TRBJ2-1; D may correspond to TRBD1 or TRBD2 (5 bases each). The CDR3 has 13 residues. Trimming removed 5 bases from V and 9 bases from J, with 14 bases in between. Germline assignment: CDR1 SGHTA and CDR2 FQGNSA. CDR3 DNA sequence: TGTGCCAGCAGCACCGGGACGACGGGTGAGCAGTTCTTC. Protein: CASSTGTTGEQFF.

Only a few counts were recorded for this clonotype. This sequence joins TRBV4-2 and TRBJ1-1; D not certain. Between the trimmed V and J ends, which lost 2 bases and 1 base, there was a span of 11 bases. The CDR3 length is 15 residues. The V gene's germline CDR1 is LGHNA and CDR2 YNFKEQ. The CDR3 bases are TGTGCCAGCAGCCAACTTTGGACGGAGAACACTGAAGCTTTCTTT. As protein: CASSQLWTENTEAFF.